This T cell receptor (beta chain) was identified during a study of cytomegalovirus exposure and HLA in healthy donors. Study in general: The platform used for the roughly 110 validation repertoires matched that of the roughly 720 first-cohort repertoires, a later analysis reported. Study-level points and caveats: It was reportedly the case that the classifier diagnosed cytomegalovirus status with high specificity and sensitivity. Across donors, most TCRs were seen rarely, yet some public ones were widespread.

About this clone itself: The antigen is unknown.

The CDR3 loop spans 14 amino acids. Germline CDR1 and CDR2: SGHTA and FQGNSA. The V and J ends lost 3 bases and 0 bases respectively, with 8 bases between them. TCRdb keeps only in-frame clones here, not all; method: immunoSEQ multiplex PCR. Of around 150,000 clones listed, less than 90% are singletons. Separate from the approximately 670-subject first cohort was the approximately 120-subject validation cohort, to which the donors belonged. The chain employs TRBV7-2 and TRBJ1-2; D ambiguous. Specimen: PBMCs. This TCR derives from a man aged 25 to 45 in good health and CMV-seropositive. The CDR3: CASSLTSANYGYTF. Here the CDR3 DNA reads TGTGCCAGCAGCTTGACATCAGCTAACTATGGCTACACCTTC.